Sequencing of this TCR beta chain was carried out in a study of T cell responses to AZD1222 COVID-19 vaccine. A remark on this clone: Its antigen remains unknown.

Study-level results: Reportedly, nearly half the spike-specific TCRs target unmutated variant regions. Clonal diversity was possibly underestimated; the donors were predominantly white British and more often female. Repertoires in all cases were sampled only once the peak T cell response had passed.

The CDR3 sequence is 14 residues long. Trimming cost V 1 base and J 0 bases; bases outside gene matches: 0. The germline gives CDR1 SGHTA, CDR2 FQGNSA. Clones were read by immunoSEQ multiplex PCR, and TCRdb kept only the in-frame ones, dropping some. Of over 150,000 clones listed, 85% to 95% are singletons. The input for sequencing was peripheral blood, taken 28 days after the second dose of the MenACWY control vaccine. This receptor was obtained from an adult who received the MenACWY meningococcal vaccine as a control. The chain combines TRBV7-2 with TRBJ2-7; 7 bases agree with TRBD2. CDR3 protein: CASSLGTSSYEQYF. The DNA for the CDR3 is TGTGCCAGCAGCTTAGGGACTAGCTCCTACGAGCAGTACTTC.